This T cell receptor beta chain was observed in a study of blood T cell repertoires in COVID-19. Study overall: The cDNA or gDNA used as material had been derived from T cells, B-cell-depleted T cells, or PBMCs.

Per the authors' pipeline: For nucleated cells, counts were estimated from reference gene primer amplification. Assay: immunoSEQ multiplex PCR; the TCRdb copy retains only in-frame clones and omits some. That table is the source of V, J and clone size, and D and trimming were worked out from the DNA. Of 200,000 to 250,000 clones in the sample, around 84% were seen once. Membership in each cohort depended on participant-reported clinical history. Donors in Cohort 3 who had recovered were those with two negative PCRs, healthcare professional clearance, or resolution of their symptoms. Sequencing used PBMCs or T cells enriched from blood (not recorded which). This clonotype was obtained from a woman aged 40 to 50 who had recovered from COVID-19.

CDR3 loop: CASSREQGYTGELFF. CDR3 sequence (DNA): TGTGCCAGCAGCCGGGAACAGGGATACACCGGGGAGCTGTTTTTT. The chain couples TRBV3-1 (or the pseudogene TRBV3-2) to TRBJ2-2; possibly TRBD1 for D (6 bases). In germline, CDR1 is LGHDT, CDR2 YNNKEL (reference sequence). Trimming left V 4 bases short and J 3 bases short, with 12 bases between. The CDR3 totals 15 residues.